A selection of T cell receptor beta chains follows, all from one sample in a study of technical replicates of blood from a handful of donors. TCRdb's table, derived via immunoSEQ multiplex PCR, lists solely in-frame clones and lacks some. The sample includes 15,000 or so clones, just under 85% of them seen just once. What was sequenced was PBMCs. All receptors come from a human donor in good health. Both conserved end residues are part of each CDR3. D genes are given only for firm matches. Not all rows give a size; the values are once, few, many and, for expanded clones, a class.

>TRBJ1-2|TRBV7-2|once|.
TGTGCCAGCAGCTTAGTTGCAGGGCCCAACTATGGCTACACCTTC
CASSLVAGPNYGYTF
>TRBJ1-1|TRBV7-9|.|.
TGTGCCAGCAGCTCCCGGGACTTCATGAACACTGAAGCTTTCTTT
CASSSRDFMNTEAFF
>TRBJ2-7|TRBV7-9|few|.
TGTGCCAGCACCTCGACAGGATTGCCCTACGAGCAGTACTTC
CASTSTGLPYEQYF
>TRBJ1-1|TRBV5-1|few|TRBD1
TGCGCCAGCAGCTCGTTACAGGGGGCAAGCACTGAAGCTTTCTTT
CASSSLQGASTEAFF
>TRBJ2-1|TRBV4-2|.|TRBD2
TGTGCCAGCCGCCAGTTGGGGCTAGCGGGAAAAATTGAGCAGTTCTTC
CASRQLGLAGKIEQFF
>TRBJ2-3|TRBV7-2|.|.
TGTGCCAGCAGCTTAAGAACGGTTACAGATACGCAGTATTTT
CASSLRTVTDTQYF
>TRBJ2-1|TRBV7-3|.|.
TGTGCCAGCAGTCTCGGATCACGGGGTATGGGGCAGTTCTTC
CASSLGSRGMGQFF
>TRBJ2-1|TRBV7-9|.|.
TGTGCCAGCAGCACTTGGGGGGATGAGCAGTTCTTC
CASSTWGDEQFF
>TRBJ2-7|TRBV10-3|.|TRBD2
TGTGCCATCGGAAGACTAGCGGGAGAAGAGCAGTACTTC
CAIGRLAGEEQYF
>TRBJ2-7|TRBV29-1|.|.
TGCAGCGTAGGGGGACAAACCTACGAGCAGTACTTC
CSVGGQTYEQYF
>TRBJ1-5|TRBV19|.|.
TGTGCCAGTAGTCGGGGGAATCAGCCCCAGCATTTT
CASSRGNQPQHF
>TRBJ2-5|TRBV6-1|.|.
TGTGCCACCCAGGGGCAGAACCAAGAGACCCAGTACTTC
CATQGQNQETQYF